These 29 T cell receptor beta chains share one sample of origin, sequenced in a study of long-term antiretroviral therapy in people with HIV. Investigators performed immunoSEQ version v3.0 at survey level. Some clones are missing from TCRdb's copy, which holds only in-frame ones; the method was immunoSEQ multiplex PCR. The sample includes over 30,000 clones, around 97% of them seen just once. The source material was unsorted PBMCs, sampled 6.9 years after starting antiretroviral therapy. These receptor sequences come from a man between 25 and 39 years old with HIV.

The V gene is TRBV7-2, the J gene TRBJ2-7; 7 nucleotides match TRBD2. This CDR3 is 17 amino acids long. CDR1 and CDR2 from the germline V gene are SGHTA and FQGNSA. The trim removed 0 bases at V and 4 bases at J, leaving 12 bases unmatched. The CDR3 here is CASSLASFQRGSYEQYF. DNA for the CDR3: TGTGCCAGCAGCTTAGCCAGCTTCCAGCGGGGCTCTTACGAGCAGTACTTC.

The rearrangement uses TRBV29-1 and TRBJ1-4; TRBD1 agrees at 7 bases. The J segment lost 8 bases and the V segment lost 7 bases, leaving 7 bases of the junction unmatched. The CDR3 length is 12 residues. Germline V gene data show CDR1 as SQVTM and CDR2 as ANQGSEA. CDR3 region: CSARDRDEKLFF. In DNA, the CDR3 is TGCAGCGCCCGCGACAGGGACGAAAAACTGTTTTTT. The full variable domain, its missing parts supplied by reference TRBV29-1 and TRBJ1-4, is SAVISQKPSRDICQRGTSLTIQCQVDSQVTMMFWYRQQPGQSLTLIATANQGSEATYESGFVIDKFPISRPNLTFSTLTVSNMSPEDSSIYLCSARDRDEKLFFGSGTQLSVL.

For this clone: One base separates it from a far larger clone, so it is likely a read error. The chain employs TRBV6-6 and TRBJ1-1, with a possible D match to TRBD1 (6 bases). Germline V gene sequence: CDR1 MNHNY, CDR2 SVGAGI (reference sequence). V was clipped by 6 bases and J by 1 base, with 6 bases between them. CDR3 length equals 12 residues. The CDR3 loop reads CASSRGNTEAFF. CDR3 sequence (DNA): TGTGCCAGCAGCAGGGGGAACACTGAAGCTTTCTTT.

V is TRBV4-3 and J is TRBJ1-4; TRBD1 matches 10 bases. This CDR3 has 17 amino acids. Germline V gene lookup returns CDR1 LGHNA and CDR2 YSLEER. The V segment lost 2 bases and the J segment 3 bases; nucleotides outside the gene matches: 6. The CDR3 spells CASSQRDRGMANEKLFF. CDR3 nucleotides: TGCGCCAGCAGCCAAAGGGACAGGGGTATGGCTAATGAAAAACTGTTTTTT.

This chain joins TRBV7-3 and TRBJ1-6; D gene unclear. Germline CDR1 SGHTA, CDR2 FQGTGA. Trimming cost V 0 bases and J 7 bases, with 10 bases left between them. This CDR3 region has 15 residues. The CDR3 DNA follows: TGTGCCAGCAGCTTAACAGGAGGTCAGAATTCACCCCTCCACTTT. Protein product: CASSLTGGQNSPLHF.

This chain joins TRBV7-3 and TRBJ2-2; 11 nucleotides line up with TRBD2. V was pared by 3 bases and J by 6 bases, with 6 bases of the junction left unmatched. Germline V gives CDR1 SGHTA, CDR2 FQGTGA. The CDR3 totals 16 residues. This CDR3 is CASSFNSGGAAGELFF. CDR3 sequence (DNA): TGTGCCAGCAGCTTCAATAGCGGGGGGGCCGCCGGGGAGCTGTTTTTT.

The rearrangement links TRBV7-2 to TRBJ1-5; D possibly corresponds to TRBD1 (5 bases). Trimming pared 1 base from V and 7 bases from J, leaving 14 bases between. Germline lookup yields CDR1 SGHTA and CDR2 FQGNSA. The CDR3 extends over 15 amino acids. The CDR3 bases are TGTGCCAGCAGCTTAGGGGGGTGGGGGAACCAGCCCCAGCATTTT. Translated: CASSLGGWGNQPQHF.

The genes are TRBV25-1 and TRBJ2-7; 7 bases line up with TRBD1. This CDR3 has 15 amino acids. Germline V gene data show CDR1 as MGHDK and CDR2 as SYGVNS. The ends lost 3 bases at V and 0 bases at J; junction bases unmatched: 5. The CDR3, as DNA: TGTGCCAGCAGTGATCTTGACAGGGCCTCCTACGAGCAGTACTTC. Translation gives CASSDLDRASYEQYF.

The rearrangement joins TRBV4-2 to TRBJ1-5; possible D gene TRBD1, 5 bases. CDR3 length equals 14 residues. Trimming removed 1 base at V and 3 bases at J, with 7 bases between. Germline V gene sequence: CDR1 LGHNA, CDR2 YNFKEQ. The CDR3 nucleotides are TGTGCCAGCAGCCAAGGACAGACCAATCAGCCCCAGCATTTT. This gives the protein CASSQGQTNQPQHF.

This clone has a single count. V usage is TRBV2 and J usage is TRBJ2-5, with unresolved D. The end of the DNA is better explained by TRBJ2-7, so the J call may be wrong. The CDR3 totals 11 residues. The germline CDR1 and CDR2 sequences are SNHLY and FYNNEI. The CDR3 sequence: CASLEAYEQYF. The DNA for the CDR3 is TGTGCCAGCCTCGAAGCCTACGAGCAGTACTTC.

V usage is TRBV7-2 and J usage is TRBJ1-3; 7 bases map to TRBD1. The V and J ends lost 3 bases and 0 bases, in that order; junction bases with no gene match: 5. CDR1 SGHTA and CDR2 FQGNSA come from the germline V gene. This CDR3 has 16 amino acids. CDR3 amino acids: CASSFGTVISGNTIYF. As DNA, the CDR3 is TGTGCCAGCAGCTTTGGGACAGTTATCTCTGGAAACACCATATATTTT.

The chain joins TRBV6-5 to TRBJ2-5; 8 bases are a match to TRBD1. This CDR3 is 15 amino acids long. The trim removed 9 bases at V and 4 bases at J, leaving 13 bases unmatched. From germline, CDR1 is MNHEY and CDR2 SVGAGI. The CDR3 region is CASIPGQGAGETQYF. The CDR3 DNA follows: TGTGCCAGTATTCCTGGGCAGGGGGCAGGAGAGACCCAGTACTTC.

The rearrangement uses TRBV4-3 and TRBJ1-4; D might be TRBD1 (5 bases). This CDR3 has 15 residues. From germline, CDR1 is LGHNA and CDR2 YSLEER. Trimming took 0 bases from V and 4 from J, leaving 9 bases between them. The CDR3 spells CASSQDPGSNEKLFF. The DNA of the CDR3 is TGCGCCAGCAGCCAAGACCCAGGGAGTAATGAAAAACTGTTTTTT.

V and J are TRBV7-2 and TRBJ1-2, with TRBD1 matching over 7 bases. V was pared by 5 bases and J by 0 bases, with 12 bases of the junction left unmatched. The germline V gene encodes CDR1 SGHTA and CDR2 FQGNSA. CDR3 length equals 17 residues. Here the CDR3 reads CASSPGGGSQTNYGYTF. Written as DNA, the CDR3 is TGTGCCAGCAGCCCGGGAGGGGGCAGTCAAACTAACTATGGCTACACCTTC.

The V call is TRBV4-2, the J call TRBJ1-5; D is unresolved. Trimming took off 0 bases at V and 3 bases at J, with 9 bases between the two ends. Germline V gene sequence: CDR1 LGHNA, CDR2 YNFKEQ. The CDR3 runs 15 residues. The CDR3 DNA is TGTGCCAGCAGCCAAGAGGAAGGTATCAATCAGCCCCAGCATTTT. This sequence encodes CASSQEEGINQPQHF.

This rearrangement joins TRBV4-3 to TRBJ1-4; D not certain. The V gene lost 0 bases and the J gene lost 8 bases, with 16 bases spanning the gap. Germline V CDR1 and CDR2: LGHNA, YSLEER. This CDR3 spans 16 amino acids. Here the CDR3 reads CASSQESASGDEKLFF. The CDR3 region has the DNA TGCGCCAGCAGCCAAGAGTCGGCCAGCGGAGACGAAAAACTGTTTTTT.

CDR3 coding DNA: TGCGCCAGCAGCGCGGGACTCCTCACCTCTAATGAAAAACTGTTTTTT. Residues: CASSAGLLTSNEKLFF. The rearrangement joins TRBV5-1 to TRBJ1-4; tentatively, D is TRBD1 (5 bases). This CDR3 has 16 residues. Trimming cost V 4 bases and J 3 bases, with 16 bases left between them. Germline CDR1 is SGHRS and CDR2 is YFSETQ.

CDR3 sequence (DNA): TGTGCCAGCAGCCTTAGCGGGGGGAGGGAGACCCAGTACTTC. Translating it yields CASSLSGGRETQYF. The J gene is TRBJ2-5, the V gene TRBV7-2, with 10 bases that match TRBD2. From germline, CDR1 is SGHTA and CDR2 FQGNSA. The CDR3 is made up of 14 amino acids. J was trimmed by 5 bases and V by 5 bases; bases with no gene match: 5.

The chain uses TRBV5-5 and TRBJ2-5, with a tentative D call TRBD2 (5 bases). The CDR3 spans 14 residues. Germline CDR1 reads SGHKS; CDR2 reads YYEKEE (reference sequence). V was pared by 0 bases and J by 4 bases, with 10 bases between. Here the CDR3 DNA reads TGTGCCAGCAGCTTGGACGCGGCGGGAGAGACCCAGTACTTC. Translation: CASSLDAAGETQYF.

V usage is TRBV15 and J usage is TRBJ2-7; a weak D match, TRBD2 (7 bases). The CDR3 covers 15 residues. CDR1 and CDR2 from the germline V gene are LNHNV and YYDKDF (reference sequence). Trimming removed 1 base from V and 1 base from J, with 11 bases in between. The DNA for the CDR3 is TGTGCCACCAGCAGAGGCGGGGGCCGGTCCTACGAGCAGTACTTC. Protein sequence: CATSRGGGRSYEQYF.

This clone is a singleton in its sample. The genes are TRBV5-6 and TRBJ1-1, with a tentative D call TRBD1 (6 bases). This CDR3 spans 14 amino acids. Deletions cut 4 bases from V and 2 bases from J, with 12 bases between. Germline V gene data show CDR1 as SGHDT and CDR2 as YYEEEE. CDR3 nucleotide sequence: TGTGCCAGCAGCCCGGGGGGGCGCAACACTGAAGCTTTCTTT. This sequence encodes CASSPGGRNTEAFF.

The chain couples TRBV6-1 to TRBJ1-1; 11 bases map to TRBD1. Per the germline V gene, CDR1 is MNHNS and CDR2 is SASEGT. This CDR3 region has 14 residues. Unmatched junction bases numbered 2, after V lost 1 base and J lost 7 bases. The CDR3 loop is CASSEGGTGGEAFF. As DNA, the CDR3 is TGTGCCAGCAGTGAAGGGGGGACAGGGGGTGAAGCTTTCTTT.

The rearrangement links TRBV6-1 to TRBJ2-2; D is unresolved. The CDR3 contains 15 residues. Germline CDR1 and CDR2: MNHNS and SASEGT. The ends were cut back, 5 bases at V and 1 base at J, with 11 bases in the middle. CDR3 protein: CASSNWAKNTGELFF. The CDR3 DNA follows: TGTGCCAGCAGTAACTGGGCAAAGAACACCGGGGAGCTGTTTTTT.

This clone was picked up one time. This chain uses TRBV19 with TRBJ2-2; TRBD1 might be the D (6 bases). V gave up 4 bases and J gave up 4 bases, with 16 bases separating them. Germline assignment: CDR1 LNHDA and CDR2 SQIVND (reference sequence). The CDR3 contains 16 residues. The CDR3 region is CASSKLRTELTGELFF. Written as DNA, the CDR3 is TGTGCCAGTAGTAAACTGAGGACAGAACTCACCGGGGAGCTGTTTTTT.

This chain's CDR3 is CASSAQQGAYGYTF. CDR3 DNA sequence: TGTGCCAGCAGCGCCCAACAGGGCGCTTATGGCTACACCTTC. The chain is built from TRBV9 and TRBJ1-2, with D tentatively TRBD1 (6 bases). CDR1 is SGDLS and CDR2 is YYNGEE in the germline V gene. This CDR3 region has 14 residues. V was pared by 3 bases and J by 5 bases, with 14 bases between. The entire variable domain, with the rest obtained from reference TRBV9 and TRBJ1-2, is as follows: DSGVTQTPKHLITATGQRVTLRCSPRSGDLSVYWYQQSLDQGLQFLIQYYNGEERAKGNILERFSAQQFPDLHSELNLSSLELGDSALYFCASSAQQGAYGYTFGSGTRLTVV.

The V gene is TRBV6-5, the J gene TRBJ2-1; unclear D gene. The CDR3 covers 13 residues. Germline CDR1 is MNHEY and CDR2 is SVGAGI. Trimming removed 3 bases from V and 3 bases from J, with 6 bases in between. The CDR3 coding sequence is TGTGCCAGCAGTTATAGGGACTACAATGAGCAGTTCTTC. This gives the protein CASSYRDYNEQFF.

The chain joins TRBV19 to TRBJ1-4, with D possibly matching TRBD1 (6 bases). Trimming took 8 bases from V and 13 from J, leaving 14 bases between them. Germline CDR1 reads LNHDA; CDR2 reads SQIVND (reference sequence). This CDR3 contains 11 residues. In nucleotides, the CDR3 is TGTGCCAGTTCCAGGGGAATCGGACTGTTTTTT. This gives the protein CASSRGIGLFF.

The V call is TRBV28, the J call TRBJ2-7; TRBD1 might be the D (5 bases). Between the trimmed V and J ends, which lost 2 bases and 3 bases, there was a span of 5 bases. The CDR3 totals 12 residues. Germline-derived CDR1 and CDR2 are MDHEN and SYDVKM. The CDR3 DNA follows: TGTGCCAGCAGTTTACAGGGCTACGAGCAGTACTTC. It codes for CASSLQGYEQYF.

This chain uses TRBV30 with TRBJ1-2; D gene uncertain. Per the germline V gene, CDR1 is GTSNPN and CDR2 is SVGIG (reference sequence). The CDR3 loop spans 11 amino acids. V lost 0 bases, J lost 7 bases, and 6 bases lay in between. The CDR3 coding sequence is TGTGCCTGGAGTGTGGGCGGTGGCTACACCTTC. Amino acid sequence: CAWSVGGGYTF.